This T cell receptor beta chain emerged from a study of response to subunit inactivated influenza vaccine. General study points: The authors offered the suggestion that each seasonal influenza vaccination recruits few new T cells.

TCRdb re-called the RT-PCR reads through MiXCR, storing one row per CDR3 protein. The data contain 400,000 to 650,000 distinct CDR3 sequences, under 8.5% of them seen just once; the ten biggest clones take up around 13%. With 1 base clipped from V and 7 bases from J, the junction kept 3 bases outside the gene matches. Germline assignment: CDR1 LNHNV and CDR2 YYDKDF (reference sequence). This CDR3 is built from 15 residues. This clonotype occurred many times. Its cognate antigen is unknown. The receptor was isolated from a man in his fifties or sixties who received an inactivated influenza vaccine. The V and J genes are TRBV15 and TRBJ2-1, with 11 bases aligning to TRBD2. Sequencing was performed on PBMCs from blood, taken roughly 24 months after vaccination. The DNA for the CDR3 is TGTGCCACCAGCAGAGGACTAGCGGGATATAATGAGCAGTTCTTC. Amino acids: CATSRGLAGYNEQFF. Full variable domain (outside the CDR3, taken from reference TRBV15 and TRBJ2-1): DAMVIQNPRYQVTQFGKPVTLSCSQTLNHNVMYWYQQKSSQAPKLLFHYYDKDFNNEADTPDNFQSRRPNTSFCFLDIRSPGLGDTAMYLCATSRGLAGYNEQFFGPGTRLTVL.